The 8 T cell receptor beta chains listed next were all sequenced from one sample in a study of blood T cell repertoires in COVID-19. The repertoire was sequenced with immunoSEQ multiplex PCR; TCRdb's copy has only in-frame clones and lacks some. The repertoire holds 150,000 to 200,000 clones, with roughly 76% as singletons. The specimen sequenced was peripheral blood. These receptors all come from a woman aged 35 to 49 with COVID-19, enrolled during active disease.

The chain uses TRBV2 and TRBJ1-2, with D possibly matching TRBD1 (6 bases). CDR1 and CDR2 (germline): SNHLY, FYNNEI. The V gene lost 5 bases and the J gene lost 7 bases, with 20 bases spanning the gap. The CDR3 extends over 15 amino acids. CDR3 in DNA: TGTGCCAGCAGTCAGATCACAGGGACCTTCTTTGGCTACACCTTC. The encoded protein is CASSQITGTFFGYTF.

The rearrangement joins TRBV19 to TRBJ2-3, with D hard to call. The CDR3 runs 13 residues. The germline CDR1 and CDR2 sequences are LNHDA and SQIVND (reference sequence). The V end was cut by 9 bases, the J end by 0 bases, with 10 bases between. This CDR3 is CARRGASTDTQYF. CDR3 nucleotide sequence: TGTGCCAGGAGAGGCGCTAGCACAGATACGCAGTATTTT.

V gene TRBV24-1 combines with J gene TRBJ2-3; TRBD1 aligns across 8 bases. CDR3 length: 16 residues. The germline CDR1 and CDR2 sequences are KGHDR and SFDVKD. V lost 0 bases and J lost 1; bases outside the gene matches: 2. The CDR3 loop is CATSDLLGQGTDTQYF. The CDR3 coding sequence is TGTGCCACCAGTGATTTGTTGGGACAGGGCACAGATACGCAGTATTTT.

The CDR3 sequence: CASSQTPRGANVLTF. As DNA, the CDR3 is TGTGCCAGCAGCCAAACCCCCCGGGGGGCCAACGTCCTGACTTTC. This rearrangement joins TRBV14 to TRBJ2-6; the D is unclear. Germline V gene sequence: CDR1 SGHDN, CDR2 FVKESK. CDR3 length: 15 amino acids. V lost 2 bases, J lost 4 bases, and 9 bases lay in between. Complete variable domain (other parts from reference TRBV14 and TRBJ2-6): EAGVTQFPSHSVIEKGQTVTLRCDPISGHDNLYWYRRVMGKEIKFLLHFVKESKQDESGMPNNRFLAERTGGTYSTLKVQPAELEDSGVYFCASSQTPRGANVLTFGAGSRLTVL.

The chain has TRBV10-3 and TRBJ1-1; D is uncertain. Trimming shortened V by 10 bases and J by 1 base, and 13 bases separated the two germline ends. The CDR3 length is 13 residues. Per the germline V gene, CDR1 is ENHRY and CDR2 is SYGVKD. CDR3 amino acids: CANQRGQNTEAFF. In nucleotides, the CDR3 is TGTGCCAACCAACGGGGTCAGAACACTGAAGCTTTCTTT.

This sequence joins TRBV11-2 and TRBJ2-7; possibly TRBD2 for D (7 bases). V shed 8 bases and J shed 3 bases, with 14 bases lying between them. CDR1 and CDR2 (germline): SGHAT, FQNNGV. The CDR3 has 13 residues. CDR3 in amino acids: CASSGGRIYEQYF. In DNA form, the CDR3 reads TGTGCCAGCTCGGGGGGCCGGATCTACGAGCAGTACTTC.

The chain uses TRBV2 and TRBJ2-2, with D maybe TRBD1 (5 bases). With 10 bases removed from V and 4 bases from J, the gap between germline ends came to 13 bases. Germline V lookup: CDR1 SNHLY, CDR2 FYNNEI. This CDR3 comprises 13 residues. Here the CDR3 DNA reads TGTGCCACACATCAGGGTCGCACCGGGGAGCTGTTTTTT. Its protein product is CATHQGRTGELFF.

This clone was seen just once. The sample contains more than one DNA sequence encoding this CDR3. V usage is TRBV29-1 and J usage is TRBJ1-2; 7 bases align to TRBD1. This CDR3 comprises 14 residues. The germline V gene has CDR1 SQVTM and CDR2 ANQGSEA. Losses at the gene ends were 4 bases for V and 2 bases for J; bases not matched to a gene: 7. CDR3 region: CSVGRDRSNYGYTF. For the CDR3, the DNA is TGCAGCGTTGGCCGGGACAGATCCAACTATGGCTACACCTTC. Full variable domain (rest looked up from reference TRBV29-1 and TRBJ1-2): SAVISQKPSRDICQRGTSLTIQCQVDSQVTMMFWYRQQPGQSLTLIATANQGSEATYESGFVIDKFPISRPNLTFSTLTVSNMSPEDSSIYLCSVGRDRSNYGYTFGSGTRLTVV.